Included here is one TCR beta chain sequence, with context. Antigen: not known. The data were obtained in a study of T cells after posttransplantation cyclophosphamide. Study-wide results and caveats: Tissue-infiltrating T cells from skin or gut overlapped little with blood T cells. After PTCy, TRB diversity resembled that of CNI/methotrexate controls. Donor-recipient repertoire similarity was low at 1-2 months, rising over year one.

Peripheral blood was collected from the related graft donor on the marrow donation day. Repertoires were generated with immunoSEQ multiplex PCR, while TCRdb's copy carries only in-frame clones and drops some. The sample shows about 30,000 clones, none of them appearing just once. V dropped 1 base and J dropped 2 bases, with 12 bases sitting between them. The CDR3 sequence is 15 residues long. Germline assignment: CDR1 LNHDA and CDR2 SQIVND (reference sequence). The source of this sequence is a woman in her 30s in good health and a related stem cell transplant donor. The chain joins TRBV19 to TRBJ2-7; D ambiguous. Sequenced material: PBMCs. CDR3 amino acids: CASSIGGVIPYEQYF. The CDR3 nucleotides are TGTGCCAGTAGTATAGGCGGAGTAATCCCCTACGAGCAGTACTTC.